The 25 T cell receptor beta chains given below trace back to one sample, sequenced in a study of CD8 T cells in Susac syndrome. Random hexamers were used to reverse transcribe the RNA input (about 0.5 to 1 ug). TCRdb itself ran the immunoSEQ multiplex PCR reads through MiXCR, one entry per CDR3 protein. The sample lists over 100,000 distinct CDR3 sequences, less than 97% seen once, with approximately 0.093% in the top ten. Sequencing was carried out using CD4+ T cells from PBMCs. These receptors were obtained from a human donor in good health.

V is TRBV15 and J is TRBJ1-6; D is possibly TRBD1 (6 bases). The V and J ends lost 2 bases and 5 bases respectively, with 10 bases between them. CDR1 and CDR2 from the germline V gene are LNHNV and YYDKDF (reference sequence). This CDR3 comprises 15 residues. CDR3 in DNA: TGTGCCACCAGCAGAACGAGACAGGATAATTCACCCCTCCACTTT. Protein: CATSRTRQDNSPLHF.

The chain has TRBV27 and TRBJ2-2, with D unclear. The CDR3 runs to 13 residues. Germline V gene lookup returns CDR1 MNHEY and CDR2 SMNVEV (reference sequence). With 8 bases removed from V and 1 base from J, the gap between germline ends came to 8 bases. The chain's CDR3 is CASGNRNTGELFF. The CDR3 DNA follows: TGTGCCAGCGGCAACAGGAACACCGGGGAGCTGTTTTTT.

V and J are TRBV7-9 and TRBJ1-2, with 12 bases matching TRBD1. The V gene end was trimmed by 5 bases and the J gene end by 7 bases; junction bases not matched to a gene: 8. Germline loops: CDR1 SEHNR, CDR2 FQNEAQ (reference sequence). The CDR3 is 15 amino acids. In nucleotides, the CDR3 is TGTGCCAGCAGCCGCCTGGGACAGGGGGCCTTTGGCTACACCTTC. Protein product: CASSRLGQGAFGYTF.

This chain uses TRBV7-2 with TRBJ2-2, with 8 bases matching TRBD1. After removal of 7 bases from V and 3 bases from J, the junction contained 4 bases not matched to a gene. CDR1 is SGHTA and CDR2 is FQGNSA in the germline V gene. The CDR3 sequence is 14 residues long. The CDR3 nucleotides read TGTGCCAGCACGAGACAGGGGTACACCGGGGAGCTGTTTTTT. Translated, it gives CASTRQGYTGELFF.

V gene TRBV12-3 or TRBV12-4 combines with J gene TRBJ2-4; maybe TRBD1 (6 bases). CDR3 length: 15 residues. Trimming shortened V by 6 bases and J by 0 bases, and 12 bases separated the two germline ends. CDR3 DNA sequence: TGTGCCAGCAGCCCACAGGGTTCAGCCAAAAACATTCAGTACTTC. It translates to CASSPQGSAKNIQYF.

This chain joins TRBV7-9 and TRBJ1-4, with 10 bases fitting TRBD1. With 5 bases clipped from V and 6 bases from J, the junction kept 6 bases outside the gene matches. Germline V gives CDR1 SEHNR, CDR2 FQNEAQ (reference sequence). The CDR3 is 15 residues long. DNA for the CDR3: TGTGCCAGCAGCGACAGGGGGCTGAAGGATGAAAAACTGTTTTTT. It specifies CASSDRGLKDEKLFF.

This clonotype was detected only once. Here the CDR3 DNA reads TGCGCCAGCAGCTTCGTTGGGCTAGCGGGGTACGAGCAGTACTTC. This gives the protein CASSFVGLAGYEQYF. V usage is TRBV5-1 and J usage is TRBJ2-7, with 9 bases lining up with TRBD2. This CDR3 has 15 residues. Germline assignment: CDR1 SGHRS and CDR2 YFSETQ. The ends lost 2 bases at V and 4 bases at J; junction bases unmatched: 7.

The CDR3 is CASSHREGLNSPLHF. Here the CDR3 DNA reads TGCGCCAGCAGTCACAGGGAGGGACTCAATTCACCCCTCCACTTT. The rearrangement uses TRBV23-1 and TRBJ1-6, with a possible D match to TRBD1 (5 bases). TRBV23-1 is noted as an ORF with a role that remains uncertain. Deletions cut 3 bases from V and 7 bases from J, with 13 bases between. The CDR3 has 15 amino acids.

The rearrangement uses TRBV12-3 or TRBV12-4 and TRBJ2-7, with 9 bases matching TRBD1. This CDR3 comprises 14 residues. V dropped 8 bases and J dropped 5; count of bases not matched to a gene: 10. The CDR3 spells CASENLDRGHEQYF. In nucleotides, the CDR3 is TGTGCCAGCGAAAATCTGGACAGGGGTCACGAGCAGTACTTC.

The rearrangement links TRBV29-1 to TRBJ2-7; D is possibly TRBD1 (7 bases). Germline lookup yields CDR1 SQVTM and CDR2 ANQGSEA. The germline V and J ends were trimmed by 6 bases and 4 bases, with 10 bases remaining between them. This CDR3 comprises 11 residues. The CDR3 DNA reads TGCAGCGTGGCGGGACAGTACGAGCAGTACTTC. The encoded protein is CSVAGQYEQYF.

The chain links TRBV27 to TRBJ2-2; 8 positions match TRBD2. The CDR3 has 16 amino acids. V lost 3 bases, J lost 0 bases, and 3 bases stayed unmatched. Germline values: CDR1 MNHEY, CDR2 SMNVEV (reference sequence). The CDR3 bases are TGTGCCAGCAGTTTCCTTAGCGGGACGAACACCGGGGAGCTGTTTTTT. This codes for CASSFLSGTNTGELFF.

The CDR3 nucleotides read TGTGCCAGCAGTTACAGACTAGAGGGGCCCTACGAGCAGTACTTC. Translation gives CASSYRLEGPYEQYF. The rearrangement joins TRBV6-2 or TRBV6-3 to TRBJ2-7; possible D gene TRBD2, 6 bases. There are 15 residues in the CDR3. Germline V lookup: CDR1 MNHEY, CDR2 SVGEGT. V was cut by 2 bases and J by 2 bases, with 13 bases left in between.

The chain is built from TRBV29-1 and TRBJ1-1; 7 nucleotides match TRBD1. V lost 3 bases to trimming and J lost 2 bases; unmatched junction nucleotides: 6. CDR1 and CDR2 from the germline V gene are SQVTM and ANQGSEA. The CDR3 extends over 14 amino acids. The CDR3 loop reads CSVESAGGNTEAFF. The CDR3 DNA is TGCAGCGTTGAGTCGGCAGGGGGAAACACTGAAGCTTTCTTT.

J is TRBJ2-2 and V is TRBV20-1; D is uncertain. This CDR3 has 13 amino acids. The V end lost 4 bases, the J end lost 4 bases, and 10 bases lay between the germline ends. Germline CDR1 DFQATT, CDR2 SNEGSKA (reference sequence). CDR3 residues: CSATRPGTGELFF. Written as DNA, the CDR3 is TGCAGTGCTACTCGCCCGGGCACCGGGGAGCTGTTTTTT.

The gene calls are TRBV19 and TRBJ1-2; D is possibly TRBD1 (5 bases). Germline V gives CDR1 LNHDA, CDR2 SQIVND (reference sequence). There are 15 residues in the CDR3. The germline V and J ends were trimmed by 3 bases and 2 bases, with 13 bases remaining between them. CDR3 in DNA: TGTGCCAGTAGTATGCCGCAGACAGCGAACTATGGCTACACCTTC. Translation: CASSMPQTANYGYTF.

This chain joins TRBV7-9 and TRBJ2-5; 8 nucleotides agree with TRBD1. This CDR3 contains 16 residues. J gave up 5 bases and V 4 bases, and 12 bases lay outside the gene matches. Looked up from germline, CDR1 is SEHNR and CDR2 is FQNEAQ (reference sequence). The CDR3 region has the DNA TGTGCCAGCAGCTCATATGGACAGGGTGAGGGGGAGACCCAGTACTTC. It yields the protein CASSSYGQGEGETQYF.

This sequence joins TRBV28 and TRBJ1-4; 10 positions agree with TRBD1. V trimming: 3 bases; J trimming: 5 bases; junction bases outside the gene matches: 15. Germline V CDR1 and CDR2: MDHEN, SYDVKM. The CDR3 totals 19 residues. The CDR3 bases are TGTGCCAGCAGTTTCGACAGGGGGCGCGGGAAAAATCCGAATGAAAAACTGTTTTTT. The encoded protein is CASSFDRGRGKNPNEKLFF.

V gene TRBV6-5 combines with J gene TRBJ2-7; 9 bases are shared with TRBD2. The CDR3 covers 15 residues. V was clipped by 7 bases and J by 13 bases; unmatched bases: 20. Germline V gives CDR1 MNHEY, CDR2 SVGAGI. The CDR3 here is CASNPAGAGGPWQYF. The CDR3 region has the DNA TGTGCCAGCAACCCAGCAGGCGCGGGAGGGCCTTGGCAATACTTC.

The chain uses TRBV7-9 and TRBJ1-2; 8 nucleotides agree with TRBD1. Losses at the gene ends were 4 bases for V and 6 bases for J; bases not matched to a gene: 7. Germline V gene data show CDR1 as SEHNR and CDR2 as FQNEAQ (reference sequence). The CDR3 spans 14 residues. CDR3 in DNA: TGTGCCAGCAGCTCGACAGGGGTCCTGGATGGCTACACCTTC. Its translation is CASSSTGVLDGYTF. Full variable domain (rest looked up from reference TRBV7-9 and TRBJ1-2): DTGVSQNPRHKITKRGQNVTFRCDPISEHNRLYWYRQTLGQGPEFLTYFQNEAQLEKSRLLSDRFSAERPKGSFSTLEIQRTEQGDSAMYLCASSSTGVLDGYTFGSGTRLTVV.

CDR3 nucleotide sequence: TGTGCCAGCAGACAAACCTTTATGGGGTCCTACGAGCAGTACTTC. Translating it yields CASRQTFMGSYEQYF. This chain connects TRBV6-5 to TRBJ2-7, with D hard to call. This CDR3 contains 15 residues. The V and J ends lost 6 bases and 1 base respectively, with 16 bases between them. CDR1 is MNHEY and CDR2 is SVGAGI in the germline V gene.

The chain recombines TRBV4-3 with TRBJ2-6, with TRBD2 matching 9 bases. Germline lookup yields CDR1 LGHNA and CDR2 YSLEER. Trimming removed 3 bases from V and 0 bases from J; junction bases left unmatched: 6. The CDR3 spans 18 residues. The CDR3, as DNA: TGCGCCAGCAGCCAGATTAGCGGGGGATCCTCTGGGGCCAACGTCCTGACTTTC. This gives the protein CASSQISGGSSGANVLTF.

This chain uses TRBV29-1 with TRBJ1-2, with D tentatively TRBD1 (5 bases). The CDR3 sequence is 16 residues long. V dropped 6 bases and J dropped 0 bases, with 20 bases sitting between them. From germline, CDR1 is SQVTM and CDR2 ANQGSEA. DNA of the CDR3: TGCAGCGTCTGGGGGTCATCCCAGTCTGCTAACTATGGCTACACCTTC. It translates to CSVWGSSQSANYGYTF.

The chain employs TRBV6-2 or TRBV6-3 and TRBJ2-7, with no clear D. The CDR3 totals 15 residues. The germline gives CDR1 MNHEY, CDR2 SVGEGT. The V gene lost 5 bases and the J gene lost 6 bases, with 20 bases spanning the gap. The CDR3 is CASSPTRGTWSEQYF. CDR3 in DNA: TGTGCCAGCAGTCCAACTCGCGGAACTTGGTCCGAGCAGTACTTC.

The chain employs TRBV29-1 and TRBJ2-3; 12 positions match TRBD2. The junction had 3 bases not matched to a gene; V was cut back by 4 bases and J by 1 base. Germline-derived CDR1 and CDR2 are SQVTM and ANQGSEA. The CDR3 extends over 15 amino acids. CDR3 sequence (DNA): TGCAGCGTTGCCCGGACTAGCGGGGGCACAGATACGCAGTATTTT. It yields the protein CSVARTSGGTDTQYF.

The chain uses TRBV6-5 and TRBJ2-5; possible D gene TRBD2, 5 bases. Trimming stripped 6 bases from V and 1 base from J, with 12 bases between. CDR1 MNHEY and CDR2 SVGAGI come from the germline V gene. This CDR3 has 14 amino acids. This chain's CDR3 is CASRGLGLQETQYF. In DNA, the CDR3 is TGTGCCAGCAGGGGTTTAGGACTCCAAGAGACCCAGTACTTC.